This TCR beta chain was profiled in a study of blood T cell repertoires in COVID-19. Study-wide background: Researchers got acute and convalescent COVID-19 samples from the United States, Italy and Spain. In each case, the material was cDNA or gDNA derived from T cells, B-cell-depleted T cells, or PBMCs.

This CDR3 spans 13 amino acids. The ends lost 6 bases at V and 5 bases at J; junction bases unmatched: 5. The V gene's germline CDR1 is MNHEY and CDR2 SVGAGI. In the study's own analysis: Amplification of reference gene primers was used by the study to estimate nucleated cell counts. TCRdb keeps only in-frame clones here, not all; method: immunoSEQ multiplex PCR. V and J calls plus clone size are reproduced from that table; the DNA served to infer D and trimming. The sample holds 70,000 to 85,000 clones; over 75% are singletons and the top ten take around 12%. This clonotype originated in a man older than 75 with acute or convalescent COVID-19. This chain links TRBV6-5 with TRBJ1-2, with 8 bases identical to TRBD1. Sequenced material: peripheral blood. CDR3 sequence: CASRMQGAYGYTF. For the CDR3, the DNA is TGTGCCAGCAGGATGCAGGGGGCATATGGCTACACCTTC.